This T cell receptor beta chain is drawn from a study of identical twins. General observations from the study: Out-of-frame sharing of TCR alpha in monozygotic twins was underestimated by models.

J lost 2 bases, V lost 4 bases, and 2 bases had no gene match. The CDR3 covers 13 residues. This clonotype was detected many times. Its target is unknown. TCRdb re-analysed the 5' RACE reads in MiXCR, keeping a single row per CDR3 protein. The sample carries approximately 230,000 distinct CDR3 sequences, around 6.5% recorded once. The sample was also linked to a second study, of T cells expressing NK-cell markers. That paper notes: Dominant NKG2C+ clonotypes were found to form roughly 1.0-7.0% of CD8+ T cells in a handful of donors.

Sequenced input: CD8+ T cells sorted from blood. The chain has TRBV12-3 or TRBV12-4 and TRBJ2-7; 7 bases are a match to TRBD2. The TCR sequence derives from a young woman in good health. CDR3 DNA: TGTGCCAGCAGTTCAAGCGGGGCCTACGAGCAGTACTTC. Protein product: CASSSSGAYEQYF.